The clone carrying this T cell receptor beta chain came up a few times. Its antigen is currently unknown. The data are from a study of beta chain features in type 1 diabetes. Study as a whole: Healthy donors, compared against patients, showed similar age, gender and cell yields.

Trimming shortened V by 5 bases and J by 4 bases, and 11 bases separated the two germline ends. CDR1 SEHNR and CDR2 FQNEAQ come from the germline V gene (reference sequence). The CDR3 totals 13 residues. On average, the one heparinised blood draw given by each donor was about 120 mL. The study reverse transcribed the entire isolated RNA, so it sequenced expressed TCRB transcripts. Assay used: immunoSEQ multiplex PCR; TCRdb lists only in-frame clones, some missing. This sample has 350,000 or so clones, with around a fifth found just once. Study outcomes and limitations: It was possible that PCR favored shorter templates, equally so in patients and controls. A greater similarity of naive, central memory and Treg TCRB repertoires was seen among patients than among healthy donors.

The sequenced sample was naive CD4+ T cells from blood. The chain links TRBV7-9 to TRBJ1-2; TRBD1 is a possible D gene (5 bases). This TCR was sampled from a woman aged 18-29 years in good health. CDR3 amino acids: CASSPQGRYGYTF. In nucleotides, the CDR3 is TGTGCCAGCAGCCCTCAGGGTCGCTATGGCTACACCTTC.